Below, 18 T cell receptor beta chains from the same sample are listed, as sequenced in a study of blood T cell repertoires in COVID-19. TCRdb's table, derived via immunoSEQ multiplex PCR, lists solely in-frame clones and lacks some. The data hold fewer than 400,000 clones, with roughly nine tenths observed a single time. Material: PBMCs or T cells enriched from blood (not recorded which). These receptors were collected from a woman younger than 45 who had recovered from COVID-19.

This clone was picked up one time. This rearrangement joins TRBV27 to TRBJ2-6; no definite D call. The CDR3 has 13 amino acids. Germline V gives CDR1 MNHEY, CDR2 SMNVEV (reference sequence). V lost 4 bases and J lost 4, with 5 bases in between. The CDR3 is CASSSRGANVLTF. In DNA, the CDR3 is TGTGCCAGCAGTTCGAGGGGGGCCAACGTCCTGACTTTC.

The CDR3 reads CASSLGAATRETQYF. CDR3 sequence (DNA): TGCGCCAGCAGCTTGGGGGCGGCGACTAGAGAGACCCAGTACTTC. The genes are TRBV5-1 and TRBJ2-5; TRBD2 might be the D (6 bases). CDR3 length equals 15 residues. CDR1 and CDR2 (germline): SGHRS, YFSETQ. Trimming removed 0 bases at V and 4 bases at J, with 13 bases between.

This clone was detected once. The genes are TRBV7-8 and TRBJ1-1; D is possibly TRBD1 (6 bases). V was shortened by 4 bases and J by 3 bases, with 21 bases between the two germline ends. This CDR3 spans 17 amino acids. Per germline, CDR1 SGHVS and CDR2 FQNEAQ. The CDR3 sequence: CASSSQSVNRADTEAFF. The CDR3 nucleotides read TGTGCCAGCAGCTCACAATCCGTGAACAGGGCTGACACTGAAGCTTTCTTT.

The genes are TRBV20-1 and TRBJ1-5, with no clear D. The ends were cut back, 3 bases at V and 0 bases at J, with 9 bases in the middle. The CDR3 length is 14 residues. Germline V CDR1 and CDR2: DFQATT, SNEGSKA (reference sequence). The CDR3 DNA reads TGCAGTGCTAGTTGGAGTTATAGCAATCAGCCCCAGCATTTT. Its translation is CSASWSYSNQPQHF.

The V and J genes are TRBV4-2 and TRBJ2-7, with no clear D. Trimming shortened V by 1 base and J by 6 bases, and 16 bases separated the two germline ends. Germline CDR1 and CDR2: LGHNA and YNFKEQ. This CDR3 spans 15 amino acids. The CDR3 bases are TGTGCCAGCAGCCAAGGTCGCGACTCTAGTGCCGAGCAGTACTTC. Amino acid sequence: CASSQGRDSSAEQYF.

The rearrangement joins TRBV9 to TRBJ2-1, with D unresolved. The V and J ends lost 1 base and 2 bases respectively, with 10 bases between them. Per germline, CDR1 SGDLS and CDR2 YYNGEE. CDR3 length equals 15 residues. CDR3 protein: CASSVIPVAYNEQFF. CDR3 nucleotide sequence: TGTGCCAGCAGCGTAATCCCAGTCGCCTACAATGAGCAGTTCTTC.

V is TRBV18 and J is TRBJ2-7; no clear D gene. V shed 3 bases and J shed 6 bases, with 12 bases lying between them. Per germline, CDR1 KGHSH and CDR2 LQKENI. CDR3 size: 13 residues. CDR3 in DNA: TGTGCCAGCTCACCGCCAGGCCCCTCCGAGCAGTACTTC. Amino acids: CASSPPGPSEQYF.

This clone was detected once. The CDR3 coding sequence is TGCGCCAGCAGCTTGTACCAAACTGGAGCCGGGGAGCTGTTTTTT. Translation: CASSLYQTGAGELFF. The chain has TRBV5-1 and TRBJ2-2; D not resolved. Germline lookup yields CDR1 SGHRS and CDR2 YFSETQ. V dropped 1 base and J dropped 6 bases, with 13 bases sitting between them. There are 15 residues in the CDR3.

The chain recombines TRBV4-1 with TRBJ1-2, with 7 bases lining up with TRBD1. Trimming cost V 3 bases and J 4 bases; bases outside gene matches: 11. Germline V gives CDR1 MGHRA, CDR2 YSYEKL. CDR3 length equals 16 residues. The CDR3: CASSHLEGGDRYGYTF. The CDR3, as DNA: TGCGCCAGCAGCCATTTGGAAGGGGGCGACCGCTATGGCTACACCTTC.

The chain has TRBV7-2 and TRBJ2-7, with D possibly being TRBD1 (5 bases). Per the germline V gene, CDR1 is SGHTA and CDR2 is FQGNSA. Trimming left V 3 bases short and J 7 bases short, with 19 bases between. This CDR3 comprises 15 residues. The CDR3 protein is CASSFLMGRAGEQYF. In DNA form, the CDR3 reads TGTGCCAGCAGCTTCCTGATGGGCAGGGCTGGGGAGCAGTACTTC. Drawing the rest from reference TRBV7-2 and TRBJ2-7, the complete variable domain is GAGVSQSPSNKVTEKGKDVELRCDPISGHTALYWYRQSLGQGLEFLIYFQGNSAPDKSGLPSDRFSAERTGGSVSTLTIQRTQQEDSAVYLCASSFLMGRAGEQYFGPGTRLTVT.

The chain carries TRBV3-1 (or the pseudogene TRBV3-2) and TRBJ1-2; 10 nucleotides agree with TRBD1. This CDR3 has 15 residues. The trim removed 1 base at V and 5 bases at J, leaving 4 bases unmatched. Germline values: CDR1 LGHDT, CDR2 YNNKEL (reference sequence). The CDR3 protein is CASSQARTGGYGYTF. The DNA of the CDR3 is TGTGCCAGCAGCCAAGCGAGGACAGGGGGGTATGGCTACACCTTC.

The chain is built from TRBV11-3 and TRBJ2-7; D possibly corresponds to TRBD2 (6 bases). The V and J ends lost 8 bases and 3 bases respectively, with 17 bases between them. Germline V lookup: CDR1 SGHNT, CDR2 YENEEA. This CDR3 comprises 14 residues. CDR3 sequence reads: CASGREGRYYEQYF. CDR3 DNA: TGTGCCAGCGGCCGAGAGGGGAGGTACTACGAGCAGTACTTC.

This clone was counted at least ten times. The rearrangement links TRBV5-4 to TRBJ1-6, with D tentatively TRBD1 (6 bases). There are 15 residues in the CDR3. Trimming took 0 bases from V and 7 from J, leaving 11 bases between them. Germline CDR1 and CDR2: SGHNT and YYREEE (reference sequence). The CDR3 sequence is CASSLDHRDNSPLHF. CDR3 nucleotide sequence: TGTGCCAGCAGCTTGGACCACAGGGACAATTCACCCCTCCACTTT.

The CDR3 reads CASSLRAGSGEQFF. The CDR3 bases are TGTGCCAGCAGCCTCAGGGCAGGCTCAGGTGAGCAGTTCTTC. This chain joins TRBV14 and TRBJ2-1; D is possibly TRBD1 (5 bases). V was clipped by 4 bases and J by 9 bases, with 16 bases between them. The germline V gene encodes CDR1 SGHDN and CDR2 FVKESK. The CDR3 has 14 residues.

The chain links TRBV19 to TRBJ2-7; the match to TRBD1 covers 8 bases. The CDR3 is 15 amino acids. V was clipped by 0 bases and J by 3 bases; unmatched bases: 4. Germline CDR1 and CDR2: LNHDA and SQIVND (reference sequence). CDR3 residues: CASSIEQGAIYEQYF. CDR3 bases: TGTGCCAGTAGTATAGAGCAGGGGGCCATCTACGAGCAGTACTTC.

The chain is built from TRBV14 and TRBJ1-1, with D tentatively TRBD1 (5 bases). CDR3 size: 14 residues. Germline assignment: CDR1 SGHDN and CDR2 FVKESK. V lost 0 bases and J lost 3, with 8 bases in between. This chain's CDR3 is CASSQDWGDTEAFF. The DNA of the CDR3 is TGTGCCAGCAGCCAAGATTGGGGGGACACTGAAGCTTTCTTT.

The CDR3 protein is CASSLRQGADRLTYEQYF. The CDR3 nucleotides are TGTGCCAGCAGCCTCCGACAGGGGGCTGATAGGTTGACCTACGAGCAGTACTTC. V is TRBV11-2 and J is TRBJ2-7, with TRBD1 matching 10 bases. Trimming removed 5 bases from V and 2 bases from J; junction bases left unmatched: 15. This CDR3 spans 18 amino acids. Germline V gives CDR1 SGHAT, CDR2 FQNNGV.

V is TRBV19 and J is TRBJ1-2; a possible D gene is TRBD1 (6 bases). V was trimmed by 1 base and J by 0 bases, leaving 6 bases between them. The germline V gene encodes CDR1 LNHDA and CDR2 SQIVND (reference sequence). The CDR3 is 14 residues long. The CDR3 region has the DNA TGTGCCAGTAGTATAGGACAGGCTAACTATGGCTACACCTTC. This gives the protein CASSIGQANYGYTF.